The 24 T cell receptor beta chains below all came from one sample that was sequenced in a study of cytomegalovirus exposure and HLA in healthy donors. Method: immunoSEQ multiplex PCR; TCRdb's copy keeps in-frame clones and lacks some. The sample comprises 56,000 or so clones, 85% to 95% of which are singletons, and 1.1% rests with the top ten. The sample taken for sequencing was PBMCs. The source of these receptors is a young man in good health and CMV-seronegative.

In its sample, this clone was seen once. The J gene is TRBJ2-7, the V gene TRBV5-6; D is possibly TRBD2 (6 bases). V was shortened by 0 bases and J by 3 bases, with 16 bases between the two germline ends. Germline loops: CDR1 SGHDT, CDR2 YYEEEE. The CDR3 sequence is 16 residues long. The CDR3 is CASSLAGAGGYYEQYF. The CDR3 nucleotides are TGTGCCAGCAGCTTGGCTGGGGCAGGAGGGTACTACGAGCAGTACTTC.

This chain links TRBV15 with TRBJ2-3; D is perhaps TRBD1 (6 bases). Germline CDR1 and CDR2: LNHNV and YYDKDF (reference sequence). V shed 2 bases and J shed 5 bases, with 20 bases lying between them. CDR3 length equals 17 residues. In nucleotides, the CDR3 is TGTGCCACCAGCAGAACCCGTCAGGGGCCTTCTGGAGATACGCAGTATTTT. This encodes CATSRTRQGPSGDTQYF.

As concerns this clone: Within the sample, other DNA sequences also encode this same CDR3. The chain combines TRBV20-1 with TRBJ2-1; possibly TRBD1 for D (6 bases). This CDR3 is 11 amino acids long. V was clipped by 6 bases and J by 4 bases, with 7 bases between them. Germline V gene data show CDR1 as DFQATT and CDR2 as SNEGSKA (reference sequence). The CDR3, as DNA: TGCAGTGCAGGACAGTACAATGAGCAGTTCTTC. This sequence encodes CSAGQYNEQFF.

The CDR3 sequence: CASSTSGTTTYEQYF. CDR3 in DNA: TGTGCCAGCAGTACTAGCGGGACGACAACCTACGAGCAGTACTTC. The V call is TRBV7-2, the J call TRBJ2-7; 10 bases match TRBD2. Germline V gives CDR1 SGHTA, CDR2 FQGNSA. The CDR3 runs 15 residues. After removal of 6 bases from V and 2 bases from J, the junction contained 7 bases not matched to a gene. The entire variable domain, with the rest obtained from reference TRBV7-2 and TRBJ2-7, is as follows: GAGVSQSPSNKVTEKGKDVELRCDPISGHTALYWYRQSLGQGLEFLIYFQGNSAPDKSGLPSDRFSAERTGGSVSTLTIQRTQQEDSAVYLCASSTSGTTTYEQYFGPGTRLTVT.

The chain couples TRBV15 to TRBJ2-3; 10 nucleotides match TRBD2. CDR1 is LNHNV and CDR2 is YYDKDF in the germline V gene (reference sequence). V was clipped by 5 bases and J by 4 bases; unmatched bases: 6. This CDR3 comprises 15 residues. CDR3 loop: CATSGQREGPDTQYF. The DNA for the CDR3 is TGTGCCACCAGCGGCCAGCGGGAGGGCCCAGATACGCAGTATTTT.

The V call is TRBV28, the J call TRBJ1-5; TRBD1 matches 8 bases. This CDR3 contains 15 residues. The V gene's germline CDR1 is MDHEN and CDR2 SYDVKM. The V gene end was trimmed by 3 bases and the J gene end by 7 bases; junction bases not matched to a gene: 8. The CDR3 region has the DNA TGTGCCAGCAGTTTCTTGTCAGGGGGCGAGCAGCCCCAGCATTTT. Protein sequence: CASSFLSGGEQPQHF.

The chain employs TRBV4-1 and TRBJ2-2, with 7 bases that match TRBD2. The V gene's germline CDR1 is MGHRA and CDR2 YSYEKL. V lost 1 base to trimming and J lost 7 bases; unmatched junction nucleotides: 12. The CDR3 is made up of 17 amino acids. The CDR3, as DNA: TGCGCCAGCAGCCAAGTGGTTCAATGGTTAGCGGGCGGGGAGCTGTTTTTT. This translates into CASSQVVQWLAGGELFF.

The chain links TRBV13 to TRBJ2-3; the match to TRBD2 covers 7 bases. This CDR3 comprises 14 residues. CDR1 and CDR2 (germline): PRHDT, FYEKMQ (reference sequence). With V trimmed by 5 bases and J by 3 bases, 5 bases remained unmatched. CDR3 nucleotide sequence: TGTGCCAGCAGCCTGGGGGAGGGTACAGATACGCAGTATTTT. Residues: CASSLGEGTDTQYF.

The rearrangement joins TRBV15 to TRBJ2-7; 11 nucleotides agree with TRBD2. The germline V gene encodes CDR1 LNHNV and CDR2 YYDKDF (reference sequence). The CDR3 sequence is 14 residues long. V shed 6 bases and J 7 bases; nucleotides not matched to a gene: 8. The CDR3 sequence: CATSRGLAGGEQYF. The CDR3 region has the DNA TGTGCCACCAGTAGGGGCCTAGCGGGAGGAGAGCAGTACTTC.

The chain combines TRBV7-9 with TRBJ2-3, with 13 bases fitting TRBD2. J gave up 5 bases and V 5 bases, and 4 bases lay outside the gene matches. From germline, CDR1 is SEHNR and CDR2 FQNEAQ (reference sequence). This CDR3 is 15 amino acids long. For the CDR3, the DNA is TGTGCCAGCAGCGCCCGACTAGCGGGGGGAGATACGCAGTATTTT. This gives the protein CASSARLAGGDTQYF.

V usage is TRBV5-4 and J usage is TRBJ1-2; perhaps TRBD1 as D (5 bases). The ends were cut back, 3 bases at V and 8 bases at J, with 17 bases in the middle. Germline V gene data show CDR1 as SGHNT and CDR2 as YYREEE (reference sequence). The CDR3 runs 14 residues. CDR3 nucleotides: TGTGCCAGCAGCTGGGACGGGGTCCGGGGGGGCTACACCTTC. This codes for CASSWDGVRGGYTF.

The V call is TRBV11-2, the J call TRBJ2-1; the match to TRBD2 covers 12 bases. CDR3 length: 14 amino acids. J gave up 12 bases and V 5 bases, and 8 bases lay outside the gene matches. CDR1 is SGHAT, CDR2 FQNNGV, per germline. The CDR3 reads CASSTTSGSIMQFF. CDR3 coding DNA: TGTGCCAGCAGCACGACTAGCGGGAGCATTATGCAGTTCTTC.

V and J are TRBV6-5 and TRBJ2-5; 10 bases align to TRBD1. The J call is in doubt because the DNA end fits TRBJ2-7 better. This CDR3 contains 14 residues. Per germline, CDR1 MNHEY and CDR2 SVGAGI. CDR3 bases: TGTGCCAGCAGTTTTGGGACAGGGGCCTACGAGCAGTACTTC. This gives the protein CASSFGTGAYEQYF.

This clone was observed a handful of times. The rearrangement joins TRBV2 to TRBJ2-7; 14 bases are shared with TRBD2. J gave up 4 bases and V 4 bases, and 0 bases lay outside the gene matches. This CDR3 has 14 residues. CDR1 and CDR2 from the germline V gene are SNHLY and FYNNEI. CDR3 region: CASSGTSGGYEQYF. The CDR3 DNA follows: TGTGCCAGCAGTGGGACTAGCGGGGGGTACGAGCAGTACTTC.

This rearrangement joins TRBV27 to TRBJ2-1, with a possible D match to TRBD2 (6 bases). The V and J ends lost 6 bases and 5 bases respectively, with 11 bases between them. This CDR3 spans 13 amino acids. Per germline, CDR1 MNHEY and CDR2 SMNVEV (reference sequence). The CDR3: CASRLARNNEQFF. In nucleotides, the CDR3 is TGTGCCAGCAGACTAGCCCGAAACAATGAGCAGTTCTTC.

The chain has TRBV5-6 and TRBJ2-3; tentative D call: TRBD1 (5 bases). The germline V gene has CDR1 SGHDT and CDR2 YYEEEE. This CDR3 has 11 amino acids. V was cut by 6 bases and J by 6 bases, with 8 bases left in between. The CDR3 DNA is TGTGCCAGCAAACAGGCCGATACGCAGTATTTT. As protein: CASKQADTQYF.

The rearrangement uses TRBV28 and TRBJ2-2; TRBD2 aligns across 7 bases. Germline values: CDR1 MDHEN, CDR2 SYDVKM. Trimming cost V 5 bases and J 6 bases; bases outside gene matches: 9. The CDR3 is 15 amino acids. CDR3 DNA sequence: TGTGCCAGCAGTCCTGCGGGGAGGGAATCCGGGGAGCTGTTTTTT. This sequence encodes CASSPAGRESGELFF.

This chain uses TRBV2 with TRBJ2-5, with D hard to call. CDR3 length: 14 residues. Trimming left V 1 base short and J 1 base short, with 7 bases between. Germline CDR1 reads SNHLY; CDR2 reads FYNNEI. The chain's CDR3 is CASSEGGPQETQYF. In nucleotides, the CDR3 is TGTGCCAGCAGTGAAGGTGGGCCCCAAGAGACCCAGTACTTC.

The chain joins TRBV11-1 to TRBJ2-1, with TRBD2 matching 7 bases. V lost 5 bases to trimming and J lost 4 bases; unmatched junction nucleotides: 5. CDR3 size: 14 residues. Germline-derived CDR1 and CDR2 are SGHAT and FQDESV (reference sequence). CDR3 coding DNA: TGTGCCAGCAGCCCAAGGGACTATTACAATGAGCAGTTCTTC. This sequence encodes CASSPRDYYNEQFF.

The chain recombines TRBV5-4 with TRBJ1-4; D unresolved. V lost 7 bases and J lost 7, with 11 bases in between. The CDR3 length is 12 residues. Germline assignment: CDR1 SGHNT and CDR2 YYREEE (reference sequence). CDR3 in amino acids: CASGQGGEKLFF. CDR3 sequence (DNA): TGTGCCAGCGGTCAAGGCGGTGAAAAACTGTTTTTT.

The genes are TRBV4-1 and TRBJ1-2, with D unresolved. The CDR3 consists of 14 residues. Germline values: CDR1 MGHRA, CDR2 YSYEKL. V was pared by 3 bases and J by 4 bases, with 12 bases between. Written as DNA, the CDR3 is TGCGCCAGCAGCCAGTTGACGGGGAGCTATGGCTACACCTTC. Translation gives CASSQLTGSYGYTF.

The chain carries TRBV4-1 and TRBJ1-2, with D unresolved. The CDR3 totals 11 residues. V dropped 6 bases and J dropped 6 bases, with 8 bases sitting between them. In germline, CDR1 is MGHRA, CDR2 YSYEKL. The CDR3 is CASSRGDGYTF. The CDR3 coding sequence is TGCGCCAGCAGTCGGGGTGATGGCTACACCTTC.

This chain connects TRBV7-3 to TRBJ1-4; D possibly corresponds to TRBD1 (6 bases). The CDR3 covers 12 residues. CDR1 SGHTA and CDR2 FQGTGA come from the germline V gene. V dropped 9 bases and J dropped 8 bases, with 13 bases sitting between them. The CDR3 nucleotides read TGTGCCAGGACGGGACACCCCGAAAAACTGTTTTTT. This gives the protein CARTGHPEKLFF. Full variable domain (remainder filled in from reference TRBV7-3 and TRBJ1-4): GAGVSQTPSNKVTEKGKYVELRCDPISGHTALYWYRQSLGQGPEFLIYFQGTGAADDSGLPNDRFFAVRPEGSVSTLKIQRTERGDSAVYLCARTGHPEKLFFGSGTQLSVL.

The V gene is TRBV7-3, the J gene TRBJ1-1, with D tentatively TRBD1 (5 bases). Germline loops: CDR1 SGHTA, CDR2 FQGTGA. V lost 5 bases and J 3 bases, leaving 10 bases between the germline ends. The CDR3 is 13 amino acids. CDR3 coding DNA: TGTGCCAGCAGCCAGCAGGGTTACACTGAAGCTTTCTTT. Amino acids: CASSQQGYTEAFF.